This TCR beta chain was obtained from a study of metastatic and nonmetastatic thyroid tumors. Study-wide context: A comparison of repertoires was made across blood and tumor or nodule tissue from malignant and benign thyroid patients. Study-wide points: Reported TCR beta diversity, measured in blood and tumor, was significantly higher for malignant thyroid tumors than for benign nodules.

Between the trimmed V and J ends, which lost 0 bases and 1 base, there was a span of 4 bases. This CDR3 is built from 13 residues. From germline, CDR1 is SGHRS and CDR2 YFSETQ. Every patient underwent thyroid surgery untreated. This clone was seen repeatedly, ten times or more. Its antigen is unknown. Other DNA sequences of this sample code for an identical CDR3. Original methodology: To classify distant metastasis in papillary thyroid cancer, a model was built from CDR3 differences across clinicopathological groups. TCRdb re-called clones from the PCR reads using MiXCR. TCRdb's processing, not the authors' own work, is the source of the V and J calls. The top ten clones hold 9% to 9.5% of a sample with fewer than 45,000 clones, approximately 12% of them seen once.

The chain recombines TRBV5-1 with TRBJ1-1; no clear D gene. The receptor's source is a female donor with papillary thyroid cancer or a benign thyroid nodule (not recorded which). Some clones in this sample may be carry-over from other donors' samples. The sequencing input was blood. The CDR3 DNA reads TGCGCCAGCAGCTTGGGTGGGAACACTGAAGCTTTCTTT. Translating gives CASSLGGNTEAFF. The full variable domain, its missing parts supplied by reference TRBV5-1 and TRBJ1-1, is KAGVTQTPRYLIKTRGQQVTLSCSPISGHRSVSWYQQTPGQGLQFLFEYFSETQRNKGNFPGRFSGRQFSNSRSEMNVSTLELGDSALYLCASSLGGNTEAFFGQGTRLTVV.